This TCR beta chain originates from a study of blood T cell repertoires in COVID-19. Study overall: The origin of the acute and convalescent COVID-19 samples was the United States, Italy and Spain. In each case, the material was cDNA or gDNA derived from T cells, B-cell-depleted T cells, or PBMCs.

In the authors' workflow: Using reference gene primer amplification, nucleated cell counts were estimated. Generated by immunoSEQ multiplex PCR, the TCRdb table keeps only in-frame clones and is missing some. V and J calls and clone size are those listed in that table; D and trimming were worked out from the DNA. The sample includes 160,000 or so clones, about 81% of them seen just once. Per germline, CDR1 LGHDT and CDR2 YNNKEL (reference sequence). Trimming pared 3 bases from V and 5 bases from J, leaving 19 bases between. CDR3 size: 16 residues. Sample: peripheral blood. The clonotype originates from a woman aged 70-85 years with acute or convalescent COVID-19. V gene TRBV3-1 (or the pseudogene TRBV3-2) combines with J gene TRBJ1-1, with D hard to call. The CDR3 region has the DNA TGTGCCAGCAGCCATTTAATGGAGCGAGATAATACTGAAGCTTTCTTT. It yields the protein CASSHLMERDNTEAFF.